These T cell receptor beta chains were read from a single sample in a study of cytomegalovirus exposure and HLA in healthy donors. Method: immunoSEQ multiplex PCR; TCRdb's copy keeps in-frame clones and lacks some. This table has approximately 220,000 clones, 82% appearing once. The specimen was PBMCs. These receptors were taken from a man aged 40-55 years in good health and CMV-seropositive. Each CDR3 is given with its conserved first and last residue. Fields, in order: CDR3 DNA, CDR3 protein, J gene, clone size, V gene, D gene. D genes are given only for firm matches. Size is stated for part of the rows, as once, few or many counts, or as a class when the clone is expanded.

cdr3_nt: TGTGCCAGCAGTTACAGACTAGCGGACTACAATGAGCAGTTCTTC; cdr3_aa: CASSYRLADYNEQFF; j_call: TRBJ2-1; clone_size: once; v_call: TRBV6-9; d_call: TRBD2
cdr3_nt: TGTGCCAGCAGTTATGTTCCTGACAATGAGCAGTTCTTC; cdr3_aa: CASSYVPDNEQFF; j_call: TRBJ2-1; clone_size: NA; v_call: TRBV27; d_call: NA
cdr3_nt: TGTGCCACAACGGAGGGGATATGGGCCAAAAACATTCAGTACTTC; cdr3_aa: CATTEGIWAKNIQYF; j_call: TRBJ2-4; clone_size: NA; v_call: TRBV19; d_call: NA
cdr3_nt: TGTGCCAGCAGCTTGCGCGGGCCGAGCACAGATACGCAGTATTTT; cdr3_aa: CASSLRGPSTDTQYF; j_call: TRBJ2-3; clone_size: few; v_call: TRBV5-8; d_call: NA
cdr3_nt: TGTGCCAGCAGCTTAGGGGACAGGGTCTATGGCTACACCTTC; cdr3_aa: CASSLGDRVYGYTF; j_call: TRBJ1-2; clone_size: NA; v_call: TRBV7-8; d_call: TRBD1
cdr3_nt: TGTGCCAGCAGTTACTCACTAGCGAGGGAGACCCAGTACTTC; cdr3_aa: CASSYSLARETQYF; j_call: TRBJ2-5; clone_size: NA; v_call: TRBV6-6; d_call: TRBD2
cdr3_nt: TGTGCCACCAGCAGAGATCGACAGGGCTCCAGGATGAACACTGAAGCTTTCTTT; cdr3_aa: CATSRDRQGSRMNTEAFF; j_call: TRBJ1-1; clone_size: NA; v_call: TRBV15; d_call: TRBD1
cdr3_nt: TGTGCCAGCAGCTTAGACAGAGATCAGACCCAGTACTTC; cdr3_aa: CASSLDRDQTQYF; j_call: TRBJ2-5; clone_size: NA; v_call: TRBV7-7; d_call: NA
cdr3_nt: TGTGCCAGCAGCCAAGATCGTCAGGGGGCACGTCAGCCCCAGCATTTT; cdr3_aa: CASSQDRQGARQPQHF; j_call: TRBJ1-5; clone_size: NA; v_call: TRBV4-2; d_call: TRBD1
cdr3_nt: TGTGCCTGGAGAAACACAGGGGGCACTGAAGCTTTCTTT; cdr3_aa: CAWRNTGGTEAFF; j_call: TRBJ1-1; clone_size: NA; v_call: TRBV30; d_call: TRBD1
cdr3_nt: TGTGCCAGCAGCTTAGTGCGAGCCTCCTACGAGCAGTACTTC; cdr3_aa: CASSLVRASYEQYF; j_call: TRBJ2-7; clone_size: NA; v_call: TRBV7-9; d_call: NA
cdr3_nt: TGTGCCAGCAGCGAACTAGCGGGAGGTTACAATGAGCAGTTCTTC; cdr3_aa: CASSELAGGYNEQFF; j_call: TRBJ2-1; clone_size: NA; v_call: TRBV9; d_call: TRBD2
cdr3_nt: TGTGCCAGTAGTATAGATCGGACTTCTGGCTACACCTTC; cdr3_aa: CASSIDRTSGYTF; j_call: TRBJ1-2; clone_size: NA; v_call: TRBV19; d_call: NA
cdr3_nt: TGCGCCAGCAGCCAAGGGGCGATCTGGGATGAGCAGTTCTTC; cdr3_aa: CASSQGAIWDEQFF; j_call: TRBJ2-1; clone_size: NA; v_call: TRBV4-1; d_call: NA
cdr3_nt: TGTGCCAGCAGTTACCTCCGGGAGCCAGATACGCAGTATTTT; cdr3_aa: CASSYLREPDTQYF; j_call: TRBJ2-3; clone_size: NA; v_call: TRBV27; d_call: NA
cdr3_nt: TGTGCCAGCAGCTTTCCAGGGGGAGATGAAAAACTGTTTTTT; cdr3_aa: CASSFPGGDEKLFF; j_call: TRBJ1-4; clone_size: once; v_call: TRBV7-2; d_call: TRBD1
cdr3_nt: TGTGCCAGCAGCCCGGGTGAACGTCCCCGGGGCGAGCAGTACTTC; cdr3_aa: CASSPGERPRGEQYF; j_call: TRBJ2-7; clone_size: NA; v_call: TRBV7-9; d_call: NA
cdr3_nt: TGCGCCAGCAGCTTGACAGGGTGGAGAGGCAAAAACATTCAGTACTTC; cdr3_aa: CASSLTGWRGKNIQYF; j_call: TRBJ2-4; clone_size: few; v_call: TRBV5-1; d_call: NA
cdr3_nt: TGTGCCAGCAGCCGGGGCGGGGCAGATACGCAGTATTTT; cdr3_aa: CASSRGGADTQYF; j_call: TRBJ2-3; clone_size: NA; v_call: TRBV5-4; d_call: NA
cdr3_nt: TGTGCCAGCAGCGTAGAAGGGAGAAGGGAGAAAACTTTCTTT; cdr3_aa: CASSVEGRREKTFF; j_call: TRBJ1-1; clone_size: NA; v_call: TRBV9; d_call: NA
cdr3_nt: TGTGCCAGTAGTCGACAGTCCACCCCCTCAACTAATGAAAAACTGTTTTTT; cdr3_aa: CASSRQSTPSTNEKLFF; j_call: TRBJ1-4; clone_size: NA; v_call: TRBV19; d_call: NA
cdr3_nt: TGTGCCAGTGAGACACAGGGGAAGGGTACTGAAGCTTTCTTT; cdr3_aa: CASETQGKGTEAFF; j_call: TRBJ1-1; clone_size: NA; v_call: TRBV6-1; d_call: TRBD1
cdr3_nt: TGTGCCAGCAGCCCTAGGGGAGGGGATGAAAAACTGTTTTTT; cdr3_aa: CASSPRGGDEKLFF; j_call: TRBJ1-4; clone_size: NA; v_call: TRBV7-9; d_call: NA
cdr3_nt: TGTGCCAGCAGCTTAGCTCAGGGATATCAGCCCCAGCATTTT; cdr3_aa: CASSLAQGYQPQHF; j_call: TRBJ1-5; clone_size: NA; v_call: TRBV7-6; d_call: NA
cdr3_nt: TGTGCCAGCAGCCCCCACCCCGGGACAGGGGTCACCGGGGAGCTGTTTTTT; cdr3_aa: CASSPHPGTGVTGELFF; j_call: TRBJ2-2; clone_size: NA; v_call: TRBV5-8; d_call: TRBD1
cdr3_nt: TGTGCCAGCAGTGAATTAGCCGGGATGGCAGATACGCAGTATTTT; cdr3_aa: CASSELAGMADTQYF; j_call: TRBJ2-3; clone_size: NA; v_call: TRBV6-1; d_call: NA
cdr3_nt: TGTGCCAGCAGCTTAGCGTCACAGGGAAACACTGAAGCTTTCTTT; cdr3_aa: CASSLASQGNTEAFF; j_call: TRBJ1-1; clone_size: NA; v_call: TRBV7-2; d_call: NA
cdr3_nt: TGTGCCTATAGGGAGAGTGAGCAGTTCTTC; cdr3_aa: CAYRESEQFF; j_call: TRBJ2-1; clone_size: NA; v_call: TRBV7-9; d_call: NA
cdr3_nt: TGTGCCAGCAGTTTACAGGGCCCTAGCACAGATACGCAGTATTTT; cdr3_aa: CASSLQGPSTDTQYF; j_call: TRBJ2-3; clone_size: NA; v_call: TRBV28; d_call: NA
cdr3_nt: TGCAGCGTTTCACCGGGACTGATGAACACTGAAGCTTTCTTT; cdr3_aa: CSVSPGLMNTEAFF; j_call: TRBJ1-1; clone_size: few; v_call: TRBV29-1; d_call: NA
cdr3_nt: TGTGCCAGCGGACCGGACAGGCGGCAGCCCCAGCATTTT; cdr3_aa: CASGPDRRQPQHF; j_call: TRBJ1-5; clone_size: NA; v_call: TRBV28; d_call: TRBD1
cdr3_nt: TGTGCCAGCACCCCAGGGGGCGGCTACACCTTC; cdr3_aa: CASTPGGGYTF; j_call: TRBJ1-2; clone_size: NA; v_call: TRBV2; d_call: TRBD1
cdr3_nt: TGTGCCAGCAGTCCTCGACAGGGAAATCAGCCCCAGCATTTT; cdr3_aa: CASSPRQGNQPQHF; j_call: TRBJ1-5; clone_size: NA; v_call: TRBV6-5; d_call: TRBD1
cdr3_nt: TGTGCCACCACCACGCGGGCGGGAGATGGAAATGAGCAGTTCTTC; cdr3_aa: CATTTRAGDGNEQFF; j_call: TRBJ2-1; clone_size: NA; v_call: TRBV15; d_call: TRBD2
cdr3_nt: TGTGCCAGTAGTTCACGGACTAGCGGGAGCTCCTACAATGAGCAGTTCTTC; cdr3_aa: CASSSRTSGSSYNEQFF; j_call: TRBJ2-1; clone_size: NA; v_call: TRBV19; d_call: TRBD2
cdr3_nt: TGCGCCAGCAGCCTCAGCGGGCCCGTTCCGGAGTATTTT; cdr3_aa: CASSLSGPVPEYF; j_call: TRBJ2-3; clone_size: NA; v_call: TRBV5-1; d_call: NA
cdr3_nt: TGTGCCAGCTCACGAGGGGGGGGAGAGACCCAGTACTTC; cdr3_aa: CASSRGGGETQYF; j_call: TRBJ2-5; clone_size: once; v_call: TRBV18; d_call: NA
cdr3_nt: TGCGCCAGCAGTGAGGCGAGGACTAGCGGGAGGGGTGGCAAGTTCTTC; cdr3_aa: CASSEARTSGRGGKFF; j_call: TRBJ2-1; clone_size: NA; v_call: TRBV10-2; d_call: TRBD2
cdr3_nt: TGTGCCAGCAGTCTCAGGGGGCCTGGCACAGATACGCAGTATTTT; cdr3_aa: CASSLRGPGTDTQYF; j_call: TRBJ2-3; clone_size: NA; v_call: TRBV27; d_call: TRBD1
cdr3_nt: TGCGCCAGCACGGACCGGGGGGACGATGAGCAGTTCTTC; cdr3_aa: CASTDRGDDEQFF; j_call: TRBJ2-1; clone_size: NA; v_call: TRBV10-2; d_call: TRBD2
cdr3_nt: TGTGCCAGCAGCCAAGCCACACAACTTGGGGCGATTCGGGGGGCTTTCTTT; cdr3_aa: CASSQATQLGAIRGAFF; j_call: TRBJ1-1; clone_size: NA; v_call: TRBV14; d_call: NA
cdr3_nt: TGCGCCAGCAGCCAACCCAGGGCCCCCTTGGAGACCCAGTACTTC; cdr3_aa: CASSQPRAPLETQYF; j_call: TRBJ2-5; clone_size: NA; v_call: TRBV4-1; d_call: NA
cdr3_nt: TGCGCCAGCAGCTTGGGGGACAGAGGCTCCTACAATGAGCAGTTCTTC; cdr3_aa: CASSLGDRGSYNEQFF; j_call: TRBJ2-1; clone_size: NA; v_call: TRBV5-1; d_call: TRBD1
cdr3_nt: TGTGCCAGCAACCTAGCGGAGGGGAATGAGCAGTTCTTC; cdr3_aa: CASNLAEGNEQFF; j_call: TRBJ2-1; clone_size: NA; v_call: TRBV6-5; d_call: TRBD2
cdr3_nt: TGTGCCAGCAGCTCCCGGGGGGCGTCCTACAATGAGCAGTTCTTC; cdr3_aa: CASSSRGASYNEQFF; j_call: TRBJ2-1; clone_size: few; v_call: TRBV6-4; d_call: NA
cdr3_nt: TGTGCCAGCAGTAAAGGAGTTTTTGAGCAGCCCCAGCATTTT; cdr3_aa: CASSKGVFEQPQHF; j_call: TRBJ1-5; clone_size: NA; v_call: TRBV9; d_call: NA
cdr3_nt: TGTGCCAGCAGTTGGGGCGGGAGTTCAGATACGCAATATTTT; cdr3_aa: CASSWGGSSDTQYF; j_call: TRBJ2-3; clone_size: NA; v_call: TRBV27; d_call: TRBD2
cdr3_nt: TGTGCCAGCAGTTACCGGGCGGGCGGAGCCAAAAACATTCAGTACTTC; cdr3_aa: CASSYRAGGAKNIQYF; j_call: TRBJ2-4; clone_size: NA; v_call: TRBV6-5; d_call: NA
cdr3_nt: TGTGCCAGTAGTATTAGTCTTGCGGGAACCTCCTACGAGCAGTACTTC; cdr3_aa: CASSISLAGTSYEQYF; j_call: TRBJ2-7; clone_size: NA; v_call: TRBV19; d_call: NA
cdr3_nt: TGTGCCAGCAGCGTAAACGGGGGAAACACCATATATTTT; cdr3_aa: CASSVNGGNTIYF; j_call: TRBJ1-3; clone_size: NA; v_call: TRBV9; d_call: NA
cdr3_nt: TGTGCCAGTAGTAGCTATGAGAGCTCTGGAAACACCATATATTTT; cdr3_aa: CASSSYESSGNTIYF; j_call: TRBJ1-3; clone_size: NA; v_call: TRBV19; d_call: NA
cdr3_nt: TGTGCCAGCAGCTTAGTCGGGGGGCTCTATGGCTACACCTTC; cdr3_aa: CASSLVGGLYGYTF; j_call: TRBJ1-2; clone_size: NA; v_call: TRBV11-2; d_call: NA
cdr3_nt: TGTGCCATCAGTGAGTCATCCCAGCGGGGCTACAATGAGCAGTTCTTC; cdr3_aa: CAISESSQRGYNEQFF; j_call: TRBJ2-1; clone_size: NA; v_call: TRBV10-3; d_call: TRBD2
cdr3_nt: TGTGCCAGTAGTATAGCAGGGGGCACAGATACGCAGTATTTT; cdr3_aa: CASSIAGGTDTQYF; j_call: TRBJ2-3; clone_size: few; v_call: TRBV19; d_call: NA
cdr3_nt: TGTGCCAGCAGCTTGGGAGATAGCGGGAGGGAGACAGATACGCAGTATTTT; cdr3_aa: CASSLGDSGRETDTQYF; j_call: TRBJ2-3; clone_size: NA; v_call: TRBV7-9; d_call: TRBD2
cdr3_nt: TGTGCCAGCAGTTTATGGGCTAGCGGGAAAGATACGCAGTATTTT; cdr3_aa: CASSLWASGKDTQYF; j_call: TRBJ2-3; clone_size: NA; v_call: TRBV28; d_call: TRBD2
cdr3_nt: TGTGCCAGCAGTTTGGGACAGGACTACGAGCAGTACTTC; cdr3_aa: CASSLGQDYEQYF; j_call: TRBJ2-7; clone_size: NA; v_call: TRBV27; d_call: TRBD1